This T cell receptor beta chain originates from a study of identical twins. TCRdb re-derived calls from the 5' RACE reads in MiXCR, one entry per CDR3 protein. The sample has around 1.7 million distinct CDR3 sequences, about 32% seen once; the top ten hold more than 0.25%. This CDR3 is 14 amino acids long. With 2 bases removed from V and 4 bases from J, the gap between germline ends came to 11 bases. Germline V gene lookup returns CDR1 SGHTA and CDR2 FQGNSA. The rearrangement links TRBV7-2 to TRBJ1-1; D not certain. The sample was cord blood. This TCR was sampled from a newborn girl in good health. The CDR3 DNA sequence: TGTGCCAGCAGCTTAACTTCCCAGCTCACTGAAGCTTTCTTT. This encodes CASSLTSQLTEAFF. The whole variable domain, filled in from reference TRBV7-2 and TRBJ1-1, reads GAGVSQSPSNKVTEKGKDVELRCDPISGHTALYWYRQSLGQGLEFLIYFQGNSAPDKSGLPSDRFSAERTGGSVSTLTIQRTQQEDSAVYLCASSLTSQLTEAFFGQGTRLTVV.